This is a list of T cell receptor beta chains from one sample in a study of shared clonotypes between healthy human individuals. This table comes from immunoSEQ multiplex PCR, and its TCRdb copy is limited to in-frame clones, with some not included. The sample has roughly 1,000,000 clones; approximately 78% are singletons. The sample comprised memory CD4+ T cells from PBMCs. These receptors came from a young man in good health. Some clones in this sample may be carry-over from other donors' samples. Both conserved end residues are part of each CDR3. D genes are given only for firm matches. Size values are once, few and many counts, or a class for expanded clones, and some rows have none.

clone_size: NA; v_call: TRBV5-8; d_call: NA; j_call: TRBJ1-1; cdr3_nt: TGTGCCAGCAGCTCCGCCGGGGTTCCGGGGGGCGAAGCTTTCTTT; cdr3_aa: CASSSAGVPGGEAFF
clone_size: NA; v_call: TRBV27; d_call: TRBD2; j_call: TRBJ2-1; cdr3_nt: TGTGCCAGCAGTCCCTCGACTAGCGGGAGGGCGATACTAAGCTCCTACAATGAGCAGTTCTTC; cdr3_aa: CASSPSTSGRAILSSYNEQFF
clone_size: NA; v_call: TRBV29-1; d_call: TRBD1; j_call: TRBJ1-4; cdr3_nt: TGCAGCGTTGAGTTACAGGGGAGTGAAAAACTGTTTTTT; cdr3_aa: CSVELQGSEKLFF
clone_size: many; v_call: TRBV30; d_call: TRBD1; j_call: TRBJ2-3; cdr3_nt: TGTGCCTGGAGCGGACAGGGAAGTCGCGCAGATACGCAGTATTTT; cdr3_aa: CAWSGQGSRADTQYF
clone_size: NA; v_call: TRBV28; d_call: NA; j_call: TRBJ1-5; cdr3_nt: TGTGCCAGCAGGAGGCAGGGTAGCAATCAGCCCCAGCATTTT; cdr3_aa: CASRRQGSNQPQHF
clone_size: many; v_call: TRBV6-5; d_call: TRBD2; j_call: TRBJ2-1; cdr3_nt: TGTGCCAGCAGTCTAGCGGGAGGTGAGCAGTTCTTC; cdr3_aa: CASSLAGGEQFF
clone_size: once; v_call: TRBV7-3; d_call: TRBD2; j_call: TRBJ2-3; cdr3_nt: TGTGCCAGCAGCCCCCGGGGTCTAGCGGGGAGCACAGATACGCAGTATTTT; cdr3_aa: CASSPRGLAGSTDTQYF
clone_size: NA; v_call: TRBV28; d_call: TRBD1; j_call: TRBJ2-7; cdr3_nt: TGTGCCAGCAGCACTCGGGGACAGGGGGCATGGGAGCAGTACTTC; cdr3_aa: CASSTRGQGAWEQYF
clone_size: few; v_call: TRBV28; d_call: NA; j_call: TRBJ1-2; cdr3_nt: TGTGCCAGCAGTGACGGGACCCGGAGTGAGGGCTACACCTTC; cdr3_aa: CASSDGTRSEGYTF
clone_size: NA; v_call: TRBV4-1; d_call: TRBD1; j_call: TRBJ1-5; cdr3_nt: TGCGCCAGCAGCCAAGATGGGCGGACAGGGGGTTATAGCAATCAGCCCCAGCATTTT; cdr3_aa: CASSQDGRTGGYSNQPQHF
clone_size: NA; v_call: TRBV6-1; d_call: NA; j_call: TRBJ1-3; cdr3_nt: TGTGCCAGCAGTGCACCGGGACCTGCCCTCGGAAACACCATATATTTT; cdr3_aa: CASSAPGPALGNTIYF
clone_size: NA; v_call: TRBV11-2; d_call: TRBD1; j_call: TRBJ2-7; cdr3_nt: TGTGCCGGCAGGAAGATACAGGGGTCCTTAATCTCCTACGAGCAGTACTTC; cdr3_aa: CAGRKIQGSLISYEQYF
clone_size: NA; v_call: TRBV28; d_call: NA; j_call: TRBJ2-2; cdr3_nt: TGTGCCAGCAGTCCCAGTTACGCGAACACCGGGGAGCTGTTTTTT; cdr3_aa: CASSPSYANTGELFF
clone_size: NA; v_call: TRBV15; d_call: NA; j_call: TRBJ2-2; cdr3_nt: TGTGCCACCAGCAGGGATGGGGGGAACACCGGGGAGCTGTTTTTT; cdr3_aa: CATSRDGGNTGELFF
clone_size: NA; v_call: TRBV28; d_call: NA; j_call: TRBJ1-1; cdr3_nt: TGTGCCAGCAGCAGCCGGACGGACTTGAACACTGAAGCTTTCTTT; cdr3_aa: CASSSRTDLNTEAFF
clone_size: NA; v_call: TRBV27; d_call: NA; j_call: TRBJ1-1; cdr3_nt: TGTGCCAGCAGTTTATTCAGCCAGGGGAAGAACACTGAAGCTTTCTTT; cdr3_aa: CASSLFSQGKNTEAFF
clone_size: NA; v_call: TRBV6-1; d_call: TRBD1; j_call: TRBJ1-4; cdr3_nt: TGTGCCAGCACCTTCGACAGGGGTCGTGAAAAACTGTTTTTT; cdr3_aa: CASTFDRGREKLFF
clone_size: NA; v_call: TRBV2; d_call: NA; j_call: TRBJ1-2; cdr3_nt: TGTGCCAGCAGCGCAGCCGAGACTAACTATGGCTACACCTTC; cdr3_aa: CASSAAETNYGYTF
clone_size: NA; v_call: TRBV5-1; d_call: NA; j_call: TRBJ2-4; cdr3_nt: TGCGCCAGCAGCTTGGGCGTCAGCGGCAAAAACATTCAGTACTTC; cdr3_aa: CASSLGVSGKNIQYF
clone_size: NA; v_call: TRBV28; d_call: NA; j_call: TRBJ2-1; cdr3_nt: TGTGCCAGCAGTTCCTCCTTTCGGGGATATGAGCAGTTCTTC; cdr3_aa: CASSSSFRGYEQFF
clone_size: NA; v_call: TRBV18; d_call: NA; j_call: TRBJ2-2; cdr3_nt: TGTGCCAGCTCCCCAAGGGGGACGAACACCGGGGAGCTGTTTTTT; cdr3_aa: CASSPRGTNTGELFF
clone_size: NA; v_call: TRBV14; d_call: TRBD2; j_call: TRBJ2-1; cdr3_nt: TGTGCCAGCAGCCAAGCCCGACTAGCGAGGTCCTACAATGAGCAGTTCTTC; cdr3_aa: CASSQARLARSYNEQFF
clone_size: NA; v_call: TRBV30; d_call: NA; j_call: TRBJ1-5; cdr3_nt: TGTGCCTGGAGTCTCGGGAAATATAGCAATCAGCCCCAGCATTTT; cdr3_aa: CAWSLGKYSNQPQHF
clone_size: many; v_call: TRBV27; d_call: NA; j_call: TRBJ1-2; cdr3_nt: TGTGCCAGCAGCCGAGGACTCTATGGCTACACCTTC; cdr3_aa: CASSRGLYGYTF
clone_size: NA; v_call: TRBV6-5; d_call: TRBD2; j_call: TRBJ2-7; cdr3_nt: TGTGCCAGCAGTTACGGCCTAGCGGACTACTACGAGCAGTACTTC; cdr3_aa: CASSYGLADYYEQYF
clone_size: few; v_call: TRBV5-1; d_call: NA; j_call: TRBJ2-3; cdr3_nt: TGCGCCAGCAGCCCGGGACCTGCCGGGGATACGCAGTATTTT; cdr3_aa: CASSPGPAGDTQYF
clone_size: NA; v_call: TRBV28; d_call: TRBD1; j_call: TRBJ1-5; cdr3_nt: TGTGCCAGCAGCGACTACAGGGGTCAGCCCCAGCATTTT; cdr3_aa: CASSDYRGQPQHF
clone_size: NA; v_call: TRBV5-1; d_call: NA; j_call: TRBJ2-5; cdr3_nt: TGCGCCAGCAACCCCGACGGAAATCAAGAGACCCAGTACTTC; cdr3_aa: CASNPDGNQETQYF
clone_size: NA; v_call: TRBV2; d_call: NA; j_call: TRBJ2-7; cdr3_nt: TGTGCCAGCAGGCGGGGCCAGTACGAGCAGTACTTC; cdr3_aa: CASRRGQYEQYF
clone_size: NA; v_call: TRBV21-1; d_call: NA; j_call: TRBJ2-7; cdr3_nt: TGTGCCACCATAGATGGTTGGGAGCGGTACGAGCAGTACTTC; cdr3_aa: CATIDGWERYEQYF
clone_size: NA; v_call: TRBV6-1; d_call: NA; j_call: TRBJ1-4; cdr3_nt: TGTGCCAGCAGGGCAACTTCGAGCAATGAAAAACTGTTTTTT; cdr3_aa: CASRATSSNEKLFF
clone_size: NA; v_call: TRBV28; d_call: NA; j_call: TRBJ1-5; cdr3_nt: TGTGCCAGCGTGACAATGTTGGGTGGCAATCAGCCCCAGCATTTT; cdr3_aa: CASVTMLGGNQPQHF
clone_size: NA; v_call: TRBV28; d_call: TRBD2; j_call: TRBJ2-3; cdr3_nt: TGTGCCAGCAGTCCCCACCAGGGCGGGAGAGGGACAGATACGCAGTATTTT; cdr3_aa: CASSPHQGGRGTDTQYF
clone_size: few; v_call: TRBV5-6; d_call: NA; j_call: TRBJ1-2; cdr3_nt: TGTGCCAGCAGCTTGGTAGGGCATGGCTACACCTTC; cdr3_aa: CASSLVGHGYTF
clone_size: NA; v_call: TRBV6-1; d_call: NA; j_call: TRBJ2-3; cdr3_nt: TGTGCCAGCAGTGTTCGGATAATTAGCACAGATACGCAGTATTTT; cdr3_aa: CASSVRIISTDTQYF
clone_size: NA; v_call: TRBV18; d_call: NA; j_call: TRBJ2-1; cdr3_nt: TGTGCCAGCTCACCACTGGGGAGCTCCTACAATGAGCAGTTCTTC; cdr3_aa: CASSPLGSSYNEQFF
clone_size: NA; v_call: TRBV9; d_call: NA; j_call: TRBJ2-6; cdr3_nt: TGTGCCAGCAGCACACCACGGGACCTGACTGGGGCCAACGTCCTGACTTTC; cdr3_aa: CASSTPRDLTGANVLTF
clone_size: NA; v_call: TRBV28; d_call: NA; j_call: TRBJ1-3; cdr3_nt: TGTGCCAGCAGTCTACCGACCAGGAACTCTTGGGTTTTT; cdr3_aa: CASSLPTRNSWVF
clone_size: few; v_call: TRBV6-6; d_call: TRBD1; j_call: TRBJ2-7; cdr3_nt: TGTGCCAGCAGTTACGAGGACAGGGCCTACGAGCAGTACTTC; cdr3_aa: CASSYEDRAYEQYF
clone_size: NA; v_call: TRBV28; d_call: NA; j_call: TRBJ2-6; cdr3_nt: TGTGCCAGCAGTTTACCGGGCCGTTATACTGGGGCCAACGTCCTGACTTTC; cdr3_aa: CASSLPGRYTGANVLTF
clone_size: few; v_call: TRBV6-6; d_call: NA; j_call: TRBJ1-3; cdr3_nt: TGTGCCAGCAGATGGACGGACGGAAACACCATATATTTT; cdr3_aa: CASRWTDGNTIYF
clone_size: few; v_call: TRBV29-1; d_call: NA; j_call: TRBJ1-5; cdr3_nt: TGCAGCGTTGGAGGGGCGGATAGCAATCAGCCCCAGCATTTT; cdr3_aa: CSVGGADSNQPQHF
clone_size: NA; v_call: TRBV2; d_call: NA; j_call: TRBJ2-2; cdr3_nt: TGTGCCAGCATTCTCCTAGCTGGGGACACCGGGGAGCTGTTTTTT; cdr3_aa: CASILLAGDTGELFF
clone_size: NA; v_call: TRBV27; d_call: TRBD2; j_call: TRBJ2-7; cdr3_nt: TGTGCCAGCAGTTTACGACTAGCGGGCGACTCCACCTACGAGCAGTACTTC; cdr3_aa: CASSLRLAGDSTYEQYF
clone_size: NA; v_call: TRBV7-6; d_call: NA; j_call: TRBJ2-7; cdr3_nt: TGTGCCAGCAGCTTAACCCAGGGCGGAACGGGGGAGCAGTACTTC; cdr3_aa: CASSLTQGGTGEQYF
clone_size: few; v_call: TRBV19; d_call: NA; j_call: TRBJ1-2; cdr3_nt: TGTGCCAGTAGTACTACACTAGACTATGGCTACACCTTC; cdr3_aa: CASSTTLDYGYTF
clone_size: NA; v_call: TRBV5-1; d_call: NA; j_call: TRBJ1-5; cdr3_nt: TGCGCCAGCAGCTTGGAGGGGCCGGGGCAGCCCCAGCATTTT; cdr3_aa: CASSLEGPGQPQHF